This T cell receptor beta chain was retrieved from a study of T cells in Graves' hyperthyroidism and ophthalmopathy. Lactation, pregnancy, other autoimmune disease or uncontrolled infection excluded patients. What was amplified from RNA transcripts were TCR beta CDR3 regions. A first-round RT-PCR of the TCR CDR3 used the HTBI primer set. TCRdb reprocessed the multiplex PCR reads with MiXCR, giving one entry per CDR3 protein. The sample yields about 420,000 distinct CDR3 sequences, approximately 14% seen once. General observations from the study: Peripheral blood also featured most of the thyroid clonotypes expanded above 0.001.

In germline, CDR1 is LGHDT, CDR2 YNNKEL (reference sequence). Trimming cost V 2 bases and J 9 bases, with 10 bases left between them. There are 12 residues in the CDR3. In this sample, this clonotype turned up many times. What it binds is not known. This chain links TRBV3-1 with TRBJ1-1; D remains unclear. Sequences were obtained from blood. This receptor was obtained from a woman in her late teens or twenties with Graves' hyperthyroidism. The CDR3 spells CASSQFPRQAFF. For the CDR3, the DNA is TGTGCCAGCAGCCAATTCCCCCGACAAGCTTTCTTT.